This record concerns one T cell receptor (beta chain) sequence. Its antigen is unidentified. Expressed TCRB transcripts were sequenced because the isolated RNA had all been reverse transcribed beforehand. The protocol was immunoSEQ multiplex PCR, while the TCRdb copy is restricted to in-frame clones and leaves out a portion. The table includes roughly 350,000 clones, approximately 11% detected once. Purity exceeding 95% was reached by all sorted populations. Deletions cut 2 bases from V and 3 bases from J, with 20 bases between. The CDR3 has 17 residues. CDR1 is SGHRS, CDR2 YFSETQ, per germline. The source of the sample is a study of beta chain features in type 1 diabetes. General study points: A greater similarity of naive, central memory and Treg TCRB repertoires was seen among patients than among healthy donors. Among patients with Type 1 diabetes, TCRB CDR3s were moderately but significantly shorter in every one of the four CD4+ subsets. VDJ junctions from type 1 diabetes patients carried fewer insertions and larger deletions.

The sequence derives from a young woman in good health. The sample taken for sequencing was naive CD4+ T cells from blood. The chain couples TRBV5-1 to TRBJ1-1; D perhaps matches TRBD1 (5 bases). Written as DNA, the CDR3 is TGCGCCAGCAGCTTTGGCCAGGGAGGGGCGGTCGACACTGAAGCTTTCTTT. This codes for CASSFGQGGAVDTEAFF.